This T cell receptor beta chain was profiled in a study of shared clonotypes between healthy human individuals. Concerning this clone itself: Its antigen is not known.

Between the trimmed V and J ends, which lost 2 bases and 0 bases, there was a span of 11 bases. This CDR3 has 15 amino acids. Germline V gives CDR1 LGHNA, CDR2 YNFKEQ. Findings and caveats of the study: An effect of sequencing depth on clonotype sharing among donors was expected.

Researchers divided each subset's genomic DNA evenly across several immunoSEQ plates. Per the study methods: With immunoSEQ giving junction-only sequences and no quality scores, filtering differed. The assay was immunoSEQ multiplex PCR, and TCRdb's table has in-frame clones only and misses some. Clone size and the V and J calls come from that table; the DNA yielded D and trimming. Among 470,000 or so clones listed, approximately 80% were seen once. The sample consisted of PBMCs. This TCR was recovered from a woman in her thirties or forties in good health. Some clones in this sample may be carry-over from other donors' samples. The chain is built from TRBV4-2 and TRBJ2-7; D is undetermined. Here the CDR3 reads CASSQRWVSSYEQYF. The CDR3 bases are TGTGCCAGCAGCCAAAGATGGGTTAGCTCCTACGAGCAGTACTTC.